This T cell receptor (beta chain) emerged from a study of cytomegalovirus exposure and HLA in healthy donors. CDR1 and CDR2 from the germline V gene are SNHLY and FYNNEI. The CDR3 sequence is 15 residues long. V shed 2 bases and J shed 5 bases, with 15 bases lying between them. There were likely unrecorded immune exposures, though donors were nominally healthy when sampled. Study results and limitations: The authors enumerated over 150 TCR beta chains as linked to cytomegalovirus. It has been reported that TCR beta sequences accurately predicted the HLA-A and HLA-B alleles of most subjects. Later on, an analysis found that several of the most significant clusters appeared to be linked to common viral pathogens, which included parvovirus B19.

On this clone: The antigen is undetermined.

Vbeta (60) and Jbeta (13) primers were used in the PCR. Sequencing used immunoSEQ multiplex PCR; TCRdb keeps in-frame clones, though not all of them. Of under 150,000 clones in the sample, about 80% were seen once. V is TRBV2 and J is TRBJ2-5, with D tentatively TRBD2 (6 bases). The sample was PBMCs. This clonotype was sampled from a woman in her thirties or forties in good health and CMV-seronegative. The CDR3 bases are TGTGCCAGCAGTGAATTGGGGACTGAGGGGGAGACCCAGTACTTC. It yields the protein CASSELGTEGETQYF.